This T cell receptor beta chain came from a study of graft-versus-host responses after intestinal transplantation. Study-wide points: After transplant, early declines in HvG clones were associated with peak levels of circulating GvH clones. The marrow of recipients harbored GvH clones, and ileum or blood showed some of them first.

Clones were read by immunoSEQ multiplex PCR, and TCRdb kept only the in-frame ones, dropping some. The sample holds 1,800 or so clones; more than 75% are singletons and the top ten take about a sixth. About this clone: What it recognizes is unknown.

Tissue from the graft was processed to free its intraepithelial and lamina propria lymphocytes. The sample consisted of ileum tissue, taken 12 days after intestinal transplant. The TCR originated in a human patient who received an intestinal transplant, so some T cells may come from the graft donor.

CDR3 coding DNA: TGTGCCAGCAGCGTAGGAGGGGCGCGCAATCAGCCCCAGCATTTT. As protein: CASSVGGARNQPQHF. The chain couples TRBV9 to TRBJ1-5; D possibly corresponds to TRBD1 (5 bases). This CDR3 is built from 15 residues. Trimming removed 0 bases from V and 2 bases from J, with 9 bases in between. CDR1 and CDR2 from the germline V gene are SGDLS and YYNGEE.